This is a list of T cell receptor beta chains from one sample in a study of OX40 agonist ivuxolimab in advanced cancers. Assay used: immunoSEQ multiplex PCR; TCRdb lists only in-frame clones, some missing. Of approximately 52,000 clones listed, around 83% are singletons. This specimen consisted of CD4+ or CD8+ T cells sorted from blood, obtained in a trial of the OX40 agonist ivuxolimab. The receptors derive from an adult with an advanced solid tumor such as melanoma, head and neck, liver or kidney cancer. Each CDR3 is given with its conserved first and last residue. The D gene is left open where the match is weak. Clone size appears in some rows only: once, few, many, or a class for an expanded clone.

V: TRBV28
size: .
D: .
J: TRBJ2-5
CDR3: CASSFLDTTLIETQYF
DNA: TGTGCCAGCAGTTTCCTGGACACCACTCTGATAGAGACCCAGTACTTC

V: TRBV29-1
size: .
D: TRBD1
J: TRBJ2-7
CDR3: CSAGTGGPEQYF
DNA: TGCAGCGCCGGGACAGGGGGTCCCGAGCAGTACTTC

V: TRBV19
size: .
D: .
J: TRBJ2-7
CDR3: CASSTSGRPTYEQYF
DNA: TGTGCCAGTAGTACTTCAGGGCGGCCTACTTACGAGCAGTACTTC

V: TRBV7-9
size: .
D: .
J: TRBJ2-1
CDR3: CASSLRAMRDRSYNEQFF
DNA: TGTGCCAGCAGCTTACGTGCGATGCGGGACCGCTCCTACAATGAGCAGTTCTTC

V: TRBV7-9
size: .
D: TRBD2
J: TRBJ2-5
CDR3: CASSPQTSAETQYF
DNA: TGTGCCAGCAGCCCCCAGACTAGCGCCGAGACCCAGTACTTC

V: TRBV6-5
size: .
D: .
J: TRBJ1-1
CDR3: CASSGEPNTEAFF
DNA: TGTGCCAGCAGTGGTGAGCCGAACACTGAAGCTTTCTTT

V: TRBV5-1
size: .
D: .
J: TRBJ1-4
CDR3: CASTRQTLVATNEKLFF
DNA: TGCGCCAGCACCCGGCAGACCCTCGTTGCAACTAATGAAAAACTGTTTTTT

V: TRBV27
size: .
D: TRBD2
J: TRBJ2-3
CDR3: CASSFGAGASDTQYF
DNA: TGTGCCAGCAGTTTTGGAGCGGGAGCCTCAGATACGCAGTATTTT

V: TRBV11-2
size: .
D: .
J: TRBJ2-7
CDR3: CASSRRVAPYEQYF
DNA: TGTGCCAGCAGCCGGCGAGTAGCACCCTACGAGCAGTACTTC

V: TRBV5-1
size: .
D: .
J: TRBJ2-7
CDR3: CASSLDGRTYEQYF
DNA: TGCGCCAGCAGCTTGGATGGCAGAACCTACGAGCAGTACTTC

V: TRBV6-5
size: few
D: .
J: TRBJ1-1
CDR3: CASSFGGRRTEAFF
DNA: TGTGCCAGCAGCTTCGGGGGGCGCAGAACTGAAGCTTTCTTT

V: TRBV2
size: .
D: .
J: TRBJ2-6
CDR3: CASSFDSSGANVLTF
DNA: TGTGCCAGCAGTTTCGACAGCTCTGGGGCCAACGTCCTGACTTTC

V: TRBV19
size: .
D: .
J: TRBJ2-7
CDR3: CASSNRDTSYEQYF
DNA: TGTGCCAGTAGTAATAGGGACACATCCTACGAGCAGTACTTC

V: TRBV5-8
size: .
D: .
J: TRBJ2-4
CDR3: CASSPALKAGDIQYF
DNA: TGTGCCAGCAGCCCCGCTCTGAAGGCTGGGGACATTCAGTACTTC

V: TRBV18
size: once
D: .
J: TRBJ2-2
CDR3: CASSLGDTGELFF
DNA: TGTGCCAGCTCACTGGGGGATACCGGGGAGCTGTTTTTT